These T cell receptor beta chains were read from a single sample in a study of blood T cells in healthy people across ages. TCRdb re-derived calls from the 5' RACE reads in MiXCR, one entry per CDR3 protein. The sample lists some 550,000 distinct CDR3 sequences, roughly 43% occurring once. Sequencing was done on a sample of blood. These receptors were collected from an elderly man in good health. CDR3s include the opening cysteine and the closing phenylalanine or tryptophan. A D gene is named only where the DNA matches it firmly. Clone sizes are given selectively: once, few, many, or a class where the clone is expanded.

j_call: TRBJ2-3; clone_size: NA; v_call: TRBV28; d_call: NA; cdr3_nt: TGTGCCAGCAGTCCCCAGGGGAGGGTCACAGATACGCAGTATTTT; cdr3_aa: CASSPQGRVTDTQYF
j_call: TRBJ2-5; clone_size: few; v_call: TRBV28; d_call: TRBD1; cdr3_nt: TGTGCCAGCAGATGGGACAGGGGGCGTGAGACCCAGTACTTC; cdr3_aa: CASRWDRGRETQYF
j_call: TRBJ2-5; clone_size: few; v_call: TRBV20-1; d_call: NA; cdr3_nt: TGCAGTGCCGGGGTGGGAACCCAAGAGACCCAGTACTTC; cdr3_aa: CSAGVGTQETQYF
j_call: TRBJ2-5; clone_size: few; v_call: TRBV7-9; d_call: NA; cdr3_nt: TGTGCCAGCACCCGGGGGCCCGCAGAGACCCAGTACTTC; cdr3_aa: CASTRGPAETQYF
j_call: TRBJ1-2; clone_size: NA; v_call: TRBV6-2/TRBV6-3; d_call: NA; cdr3_nt: TGTGCCAGCAGTTATTCCGCCGGGACCTACACCTTC; cdr3_aa: CASSYSAGTYTF
j_call: TRBJ2-7; clone_size: NA; v_call: TRBV27; d_call: TRBD2; cdr3_nt: TGTGCCAGCAAGCTAGCGGGGGACTACGAGCAGTACTTC; cdr3_aa: CASKLAGDYEQYF
j_call: TRBJ2-1; clone_size: NA; v_call: TRBV9; d_call: NA; cdr3_nt: TGTGCCAGCGGCGGCCCTGAGCAGTTCTTC; cdr3_aa: CASGGPEQFF
j_call: TRBJ2-5; clone_size: few; v_call: TRBV3-1; d_call: TRBD2; cdr3_nt: TGTGCCAGCACCAATCTAGCGGTCCAAGAGACCCAGTACTTC; cdr3_aa: CASTNLAVQETQYF
j_call: TRBJ2-3; clone_size: few; v_call: TRBV20-1; d_call: TRBD2; cdr3_nt: TGCAGTGCAAGGCTAGCGGGAGAACGATATGGCACAGATACGCAGTATTTT; cdr3_aa: CSARLAGERYGTDTQYF
j_call: TRBJ2-5; clone_size: NA; v_call: TRBV18; d_call: TRBD2; cdr3_nt: TGTGCCAGCTCACCACAACGGACTAGCGGACGAACACAAGAGACCCAGTACTTC; cdr3_aa: CASSPQRTSGRTQETQYF
j_call: TRBJ1-2; clone_size: many; v_call: TRBV20-1; d_call: TRBD1; cdr3_nt: TGCAGTGCAACCAAGCGACAGGGATTCTATGGCTACACCTTC; cdr3_aa: CSATKRQGFYGYTF
j_call: TRBJ2-2; clone_size: NA; v_call: TRBV6-5; d_call: NA; cdr3_nt: TGTGCCAGCAGTCCCCGGGACCCAGCGCACACCGGGGAGCTGTTTTTT; cdr3_aa: CASSPRDPAHTGELFF
j_call: TRBJ2-1; clone_size: NA; v_call: TRBV6-5; d_call: NA; cdr3_nt: TGTGCCAGCAGCCCCGTAGAGGATTACAATGAGCAGTTCTTC; cdr3_aa: CASSPVEDYNEQFF
j_call: TRBJ1-2; clone_size: once; v_call: TRBV6-2/TRBV6-3; d_call: NA; cdr3_nt: TGTGCCAGCAGTGTATCGACAGCGAACTATGGCTACACCTTC; cdr3_aa: CASSVSTANYGYTF
j_call: TRBJ2-2; clone_size: NA; v_call: TRBV29-1; d_call: NA; cdr3_nt: TGCAGCGCTGCGGAAGGGCCCCGAGACGGGGAGCTGTTTTTT; cdr3_aa: CSAAEGPRDGELFF
j_call: TRBJ2-7; clone_size: NA; v_call: TRBV29-1; d_call: TRBD1; cdr3_nt: TGCAGCGCCGCCGGGGACAGGGCCTACGAGCAGTACTTC; cdr3_aa: CSAAGDRAYEQYF
j_call: TRBJ2-2; clone_size: NA; v_call: TRBV7-2; d_call: NA; cdr3_nt: TGTGCCAGCAGCTTACAACTACTGAACACCGGGGAGCTGTTTTTT; cdr3_aa: CASSLQLLNTGELFF
j_call: TRBJ1-2; clone_size: NA; v_call: TRBV7-2; d_call: NA; cdr3_nt: TGTGCCAGCAGCTTAGAGGCCGGGGCGCAATATGGCTACACCTTC; cdr3_aa: CASSLEAGAQYGYTF
j_call: TRBJ2-5; clone_size: few; v_call: TRBV15; d_call: NA; cdr3_nt: TGTGCCACCAGCAGAGATCGGGCTCAAGAGACCCAGTACTTC; cdr3_aa: CATSRDRAQETQYF
j_call: TRBJ2-5; clone_size: NA; v_call: TRBV30; d_call: NA; cdr3_nt: TGTGCCTGGAGCAGGCAAGAGACCCAGTACTTC; cdr3_aa: CAWSRQETQYF
j_call: TRBJ2-1; clone_size: NA; v_call: TRBV11-2; d_call: NA; cdr3_nt: TGTGCCAGCAGCTTAGATAGGACAGGGAGGGGTGAGCAGTTCTTC; cdr3_aa: CASSLDRTGRGEQFF
j_call: TRBJ2-5; clone_size: NA; v_call: TRBV7-7; d_call: NA; cdr3_nt: TGTGCTAGCAGCGCGGGACTCCAGCATGGGACCCAGTACTTC; cdr3_aa: CASSAGLQHGTQYF
j_call: TRBJ2-3; clone_size: NA; v_call: TRBV7-6; d_call: TRBD2; cdr3_nt: TGTGCCAGCAGCTCCACCGGGACTAGCGGGAGTTTGCCAGATACGCAGTATTTT; cdr3_aa: CASSSTGTSGSLPDTQYF
j_call: TRBJ2-3; clone_size: NA; v_call: TRBV9; d_call: NA; cdr3_nt: TGTGCCAGCAGCGTAGCTAGCCTTACAGATACGCAGTATTTT; cdr3_aa: CASSVASLTDTQYF
j_call: TRBJ2-1; clone_size: NA; v_call: TRBV5-1; d_call: NA; cdr3_nt: TGCGCCAGCAGCTTTAGTGGGGATGAGCAGTTCTTC; cdr3_aa: CASSFSGDEQFF
j_call: TRBJ2-1; clone_size: NA; v_call: TRBV14; d_call: NA; cdr3_nt: TGTGCCAGCAGCCCCTTCACCGCGGGTGAGCAGTTCTTC; cdr3_aa: CASSPFTAGEQFF
j_call: TRBJ2-7; clone_size: NA; v_call: TRBV25-1; d_call: NA; cdr3_nt: TGTGCCAGCAGTGATCCCCGGGACCGCTACTCCTACGAGCAGTACTTC; cdr3_aa: CASSDPRDRYSYEQYF
j_call: TRBJ2-1; clone_size: NA; v_call: TRBV7-9; d_call: NA; cdr3_nt: TGTGCCAGCAGCTCTTCGAGGGGGGATAACTACAATGAGCAGTTCTTC; cdr3_aa: CASSSSRGDNYNEQFF
j_call: TRBJ2-7; clone_size: few; v_call: TRBV4-2; d_call: TRBD2; cdr3_nt: TGTGCCAGCAGCCAATCACTAGCGGGAGGCGGCGACGAGCAGTACTTC; cdr3_aa: CASSQSLAGGGDEQYF
j_call: TRBJ2-5; clone_size: NA; v_call: TRBV6-1; d_call: NA; cdr3_nt: TGTGCCAGCAGTGCACTCGGGGGACAAGAGACCCAGTACTTC; cdr3_aa: CASSALGGQETQYF
j_call: TRBJ2-6; clone_size: NA; v_call: TRBV12-3/TRBV12-4; d_call: NA; cdr3_nt: TGTGCCAGCAATCGGGCCTCTGGGGCCAACGTCCTGACTTTC; cdr3_aa: CASNRASGANVLTF
j_call: TRBJ2-3; clone_size: few; v_call: TRBV29-1; d_call: TRBD2; cdr3_nt: TGCAGCGTCGCGACTAGCGGGGCTACAGATACGCAGTATTTT; cdr3_aa: CSVATSGATDTQYF
j_call: TRBJ2-7; clone_size: many; v_call: TRBV6-6; d_call: NA; cdr3_nt: TGTGCCAGCAGTTCATGGGGGAGTGTGAGTACTCCCTACGAGCAGTACTTC; cdr3_aa: CASSSWGSVSTPYEQYF
j_call: TRBJ2-1; clone_size: NA; v_call: TRBV14; d_call: NA; cdr3_nt: TGTGCCAGCAGCCACGTGGGTTACAGTGAGCAGTTCTTC; cdr3_aa: CASSHVGYSEQFF
j_call: TRBJ1-1; clone_size: once; v_call: TRBV7-2; d_call: TRBD1; cdr3_nt: TGTGCCAGCAGCTCCCGGGACAGGGGAGGGGACACTGAAGCTTTCTTT; cdr3_aa: CASSSRDRGGDTEAFF
j_call: TRBJ2-7; clone_size: NA; v_call: TRBV4-1; d_call: NA; cdr3_nt: TGCGCCAGCAGCCAATATACAGGGATGGGAGAGCAGTACTTC; cdr3_aa: CASSQYTGMGEQYF
j_call: TRBJ2-6; clone_size: NA; v_call: TRBV27; d_call: NA; cdr3_nt: TGTGCCAGCGGACCAGGGTCTGGGGCCAACGTCCTGACTTTC; cdr3_aa: CASGPGSGANVLTF
j_call: TRBJ1-2; clone_size: NA; v_call: TRBV6-2/TRBV6-3; d_call: NA; cdr3_nt: TGTGCCAGCACCGGACCCCGACTCCGGCTGGGCTATGGCTACACCTTC; cdr3_aa: CASTGPRLRLGYGYTF
j_call: TRBJ2-1; clone_size: NA; v_call: TRBV20-1; d_call: NA; cdr3_nt: TGCAGTGCTAGGGGACTCTCGCTAATGGGCGATGAGCAGTTCTTC; cdr3_aa: CSARGLSLMGDEQFF
j_call: TRBJ1-3; clone_size: NA; v_call: TRBV7-8; d_call: NA; cdr3_nt: TGTGCCAGCAGCTTAGCTGCAGGCCCGAGCTCTGGAAACACCATATATTTT; cdr3_aa: CASSLAAGPSSGNTIYF
j_call: TRBJ2-6; clone_size: NA; v_call: TRBV12-3/TRBV12-4; d_call: NA; cdr3_nt: TGTGCCAGCAGTTTTGTCGGGGGACCCTCTGGGGCCAACGTCCTGACTTTC; cdr3_aa: CASSFVGGPSGANVLTF
j_call: TRBJ1-5; clone_size: NA; v_call: TRBV27; d_call: NA; cdr3_nt: TGTGCCAGCAGTTTAACAGGGAACAGCGCTGGGTTGGGCAATCAGCCCCAGCATTTT; cdr3_aa: CASSLTGNSAGLGNQPQHF